These 9 T cell receptor beta chains came from one sample sequenced in a study of identical twins. TCRdb ran MiXCR on the 5' RACE reads and lists one entry per CDR3 protein. The data contain 510,000 or so distinct CDR3 sequences, 12% to 15% of them seen just once; the ten biggest clones take up more than 0.4%. The sample was also reused in another study, on yellow fever vaccine responses in identical twins.

Sequencing was performed on CD4+ T cells sorted from blood. The receptors shown here come from a woman under 30 in good health.

The chain combines TRBV24-1 with TRBJ2-2; 16 positions match TRBD2. CDR3 length: 18 residues. The V gene end was trimmed by 3 bases and the J gene end by 5 bases; junction bases not matched to a gene: 5. CDR1 is KGHDR and CDR2 is SFDVKD in the germline V gene. This CDR3 is CATSDPGLAGGGTGELFF. The CDR3 DNA sequence: TGTGCCACCAGTGATCCGGGACTAGCGGGAGGGGGGACCGGGGAGCTGTTTTTT.

This clonotype was counted between two and nine times. The chain links TRBV24-1 to TRBJ1-5; D remains ambiguous. Trimming removed 10 bases from V and 2 bases from J, with 11 bases in between. The CDR3 covers 13 residues. Germline CDR1 KGHDR, CDR2 SFDVKD. The CDR3: CATGSPGNQPQHF. Written as DNA, the CDR3 is TGTGCCACGGGTTCCCCGGGCAATCAGCCCCAGCATTTT.

V and J are TRBV2 and TRBJ2-3; TRBD1 might be the D (6 bases). CDR3 length equals 14 residues. The V end lost 2 bases, the J end lost 5 bases, and 11 bases lay between the germline ends. Germline V gene lookup returns CDR1 SNHLY and CDR2 FYNNEI. DNA of the CDR3: TGTGCCAGCAGTGAACGGCAGGGACAAGATACGCAGTATTTT. This sequence encodes CASSERQGQDTQYF. Variable domain in full (rest from reference TRBV2 and TRBJ2-3): EPEVTQTPSHQVTQMGQEVILRCVPISNHLYFYWYRQILGQKVEFLVSFYNNEISEKSEIFDDQFSVERPDGSNFTLKIRSTKLEDSAMYFCASSERQGQDTQYFGPGTRLTVL.

The V call is TRBV6-5, the J call TRBJ1-5; D ambiguous. The V gene lost 2 bases and the J gene lost 5 bases, with 7 bases spanning the gap. From germline, CDR1 is MNHEY and CDR2 SVGAGI. The CDR3 is 13 amino acids. The CDR3 loop reads CASSYLPHQPQHF. The DNA of the CDR3 is TGTGCCAGCAGTTACCTCCCCCATCAGCCCCAGCATTTT.

This clonotype was counted ten times or more. This chain joins TRBV20-1 and TRBJ2-2; D not certain. V gave up 6 bases and J gave up 1 base, with 15 bases separating them. Germline CDR1 and CDR2: DFQATT and SNEGSKA (reference sequence). The CDR3 length is 15 residues. The CDR3 loop is CSAHDGAKNTGELFF. Here the CDR3 DNA reads TGCAGTGCCCACGACGGAGCAAAGAACACCGGGGAGCTGTTTTTT.

This clonotype appeared many times. V is TRBV29-1 and J is TRBJ2-7; 7 bases are a match to TRBD1. The CDR3 is 12 residues long. Germline CDR1 reads SQVTM; CDR2 reads ANQGSEA. The CDR3 loop reads CSARDSSYEQYV. CDR3 nucleotide sequence: TGCAGTGCCCGGGACAGCTCCTACGAGCAGTACGTC.

The rearrangement links TRBV28 to TRBJ1-5, with TRBD1 matching 9 bases. The CDR3 has 13 residues. CDR1 MDHEN and CDR2 SYDVKM come from the germline V gene. J was trimmed by 6 bases and V by 8 bases; bases with no gene match: 5. CDR3 sequence: CASGDREVQPQHF. DNA for the CDR3: TGTGCCAGCGGGGACAGGGAAGTTCAGCCCCAGCATTTT.

V usage is TRBV29-1 and J usage is TRBJ1-1; D not certain. Between the trimmed V and J ends, which lost 4 bases and 1 base, there was a span of 7 bases. CDR1 SQVTM and CDR2 ANQGSEA come from the germline V gene. The CDR3 has 12 amino acids. The CDR3 spells CSVGKPNTEAFF. The CDR3 coding sequence is TGCAGCGTTGGGAAACCGAACACTGAAGCTTTCTTT.

The table lists this clonotype with a few counts. J is TRBJ2-3 and V is TRBV5-1; TRBD1 agrees at 8 bases. J was trimmed by 6 bases and V by 3 bases; bases with no gene match: 3. There are 13 residues in the CDR3. The germline gives CDR1 SGHRS, CDR2 YFSETQ. This CDR3 reads CASSSGDRDTQYF. DNA for the CDR3: TGCGCCAGCAGCTCCGGGGACAGGGATACGCAGTATTTT.